This T cell receptor (beta chain) was captured by sequencing in a study of beta chain features in type 1 diabetes. The whole isolated RNA underwent reverse transcription, so sequencing captured expressed TCRB transcripts. Generated by immunoSEQ multiplex PCR, the TCRdb table keeps only in-frame clones and is missing some. This table holds approximately 200,000 clones, 7.5% to 10% found once. Points from the study as a whole: Shorter TCRB CDR3s, moderately but significantly so, were found in Type 1 diabetes patients in all four CD4+ subsets. HLA influence on TCRB rearrangement stayed unresolved here.

Germline V gene sequence: CDR1 LNHDA, CDR2 SQIVND (reference sequence). The CDR3 sequence is 17 residues long. V lost 3 bases, J lost 5 bases, and 19 bases lay in between. This clone was seen a handful of times. As yet, its antigen is unknown. J is TRBJ2-2 and V is TRBV19, with D maybe TRBD2 (6 bases). Sequencing was carried out using naive CD4+ T cells from blood. This clonotype was obtained from a woman younger than 35 in good health. CDR3 in amino acids: CASSIGAGTQVTGELFF. CDR3 DNA: TGTGCCAGTAGTATTGGGGCCGGGACTCAAGTAACCGGGGAGCTGTTTTTT.